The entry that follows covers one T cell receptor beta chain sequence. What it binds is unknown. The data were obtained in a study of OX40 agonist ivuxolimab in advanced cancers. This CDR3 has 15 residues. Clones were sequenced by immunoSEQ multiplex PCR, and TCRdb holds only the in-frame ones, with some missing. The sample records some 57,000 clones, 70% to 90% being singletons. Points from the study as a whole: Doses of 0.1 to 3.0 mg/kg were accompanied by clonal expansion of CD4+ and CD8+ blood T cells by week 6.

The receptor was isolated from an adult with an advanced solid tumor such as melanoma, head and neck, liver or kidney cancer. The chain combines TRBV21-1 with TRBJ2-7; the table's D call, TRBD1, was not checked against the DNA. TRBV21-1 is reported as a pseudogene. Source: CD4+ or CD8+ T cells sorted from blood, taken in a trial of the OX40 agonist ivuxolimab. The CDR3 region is CASSGVRQGGHEQYF. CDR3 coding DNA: TGTGCCAGCAGTGGGGTTAGACAGGGTGGCCACGAGCAGTACTTC.